This is a list of T cell receptor beta chains from one sample in a study of blood T cell repertoires in COVID-19. Here immunoSEQ multiplex PCR was the method, and the copy in TCRdb shows in-frame clones only, minus some. The sample includes about 210,000 clones, just over 85% of them seen just once. Sequenced: peripheral blood. Receptors were obtained from a man in his late teens or twenties with active or convalescent COVID-19. CDR3s include the opening cysteine and the closing phenylalanine or tryptophan. A D gene is named only where the DNA matches it firmly. Where a row states a size, it is once, few, many or the class of an expanded clone; other rows omit it.

v_gene	j_gene	abundance	d_gene	CDR3nt	CDR3aa
TRBV28	TRBJ2-6	NA	NA	TGTGCCAGCAGCCAAACAGGCACCGGGGCCAACGTCCTGACTTTC	CASSQTGTGANVLTF
TRBV7-9	TRBJ1-5	NA	NA	TGTGCCAGCAGCTTAGGACAATCGGGCAATCAGCCCCAGCATTTT	CASSLGQSGNQPQHF
TRBV19	TRBJ2-3	once	TRBD2	TGTGCCAGTCTTGCGGGAGGCACAGATACGCAGTATTTT	CASLAGGTDTQYF
TRBV6-2/TRBV6-3	TRBJ2-2	NA	NA	TGTGCCAGCAGTACCCAACAAAACACCGGGGAGCTGTTTTTT	CASSTQQNTGELFF
TRBV10-2	TRBJ1-2	few	TRBD1	TGCGCCAGCCGTTGGACCGGGACAGGGGAGGCAGCTAACTATGGCTACACCTTC	CASRWTGTGEAANYGYTF
TRBV19	TRBJ1-5	NA	NA	TGTGCCAGTAATACAGGATGGCGCAATAGCAATCAGCCCCAGCATTTT	CASNTGWRNSNQPQHF
TRBV4-3	TRBJ2-3	NA	TRBD2	TGCGCCAGCAGCCAAGTACTAGCGGGAGCCACAGATACGCAGTATTTT	CASSQVLAGATDTQYF
TRBV5-1	TRBJ1-4	NA	TRBD1	TGCGCCAGCAGCTTGGATCCACAGGGGGTGGCTAATGAAAAACTGTTTTTT	CASSLDPQGVANEKLFF
TRBV19	TRBJ2-7	NA	NA	TGTGCCAGTAGTAAGGGGCAGGTGGGTTTCTACGAGCAGTACTTC	CASSKGQVGFYEQYF
TRBV6-5	TRBJ2-1	NA	TRBD2	TGTGCCAGCAGTAGGGGCGGGAGCTTTTGGGAGCAGTTCTTC	CASSRGGSFWEQFF
TRBV6-5	TRBJ2-5	NA	TRBD2	TGTGCCAGCGGGAGCGGGGGCGAGACCCAGTACTTC	CASGSGGETQYF
TRBV4-1	TRBJ1-3	NA	NA	TGCGCCAGCAGCCAGAACCAGGGGCTGACCGGAAACACCATATATTTT	CASSQNQGLTGNTIYF
TRBV15	TRBJ1-3	few	NA	TGTGCCACCAGCTCTAGGGGCCTTGGAAACACCATATATTTT	CATSSRGLGNTIYF
TRBV29-1	TRBJ2-3	NA	NA	TGCAGCGTTGATGGGGGGACCCCAGATACGCAGTATTTT	CSVDGGTPDTQYF
TRBV7-9	TRBJ2-5	NA	NA	TGTGCCAGCAGCTTTAGCGGAGGTAAAGAGACCCAGTACTTC	CASSFSGGKETQYF
TRBV2	TRBJ1-4	once	TRBD1	TGTGCCAGCAGGGACACCCGGGACAGGGTTACTAATGAAAAACTGTTTTTT	CASRDTRDRVTNEKLFF
TRBV7-9	TRBJ1-1	NA	TRBD1	TGTGCCAGCAGCGCCGGAACAGGGGGAATCACTGAAGCTTTCTTT	CASSAGTGGITEAFF
TRBV27	TRBJ2-7	NA	NA	TGTGCCAGCAGTTTTGCAGCAGGAATTCGCTACGAGCAGTACTTC	CASSFAAGIRYEQYF
TRBV5-4	TRBJ2-7	NA	NA	TGTGCCAGCAGCTTGCGGAGGGCCATCTACGAGCAGTACTTC	CASSLRRAIYEQYF
TRBV28	TRBJ1-1	once	NA	TGTGCCAGCCGTCCAGCGACTTCTCTCGCTGAAGCTTTCTTT	CASRPATSLAEAFF
TRBV19	TRBJ1-1	NA	TRBD1	TGTGCCAGTAGTTTAACAGGGGTGTCGACTGAAGCTTTCTTT	CASSLTGVSTEAFF
TRBV3-1/TRBV3-2	TRBJ2-4	NA	TRBD1	TGTGCCAGCAGCCTCGGGACAGGGAGGGACATAGCCAAAAACATTCAGTACTTC	CASSLGTGRDIAKNIQYF
TRBV6-1	TRBJ2-5	NA	NA	TGTGCCAGCAGTGAGGGAGTAGGTCAAGAGACCCAGTACTTC	CASSEGVGQETQYF
TRBV2	TRBJ1-1	NA	TRBD1	TGTGCCAAGACAGGGGAGAACACTGAAGCTTTCTTT	CAKTGENTEAFF
TRBV7-2	TRBJ2-5	NA	NA	TGTGCCAGCAGCCTACCCGGACAGTTTAGGGGGACCCAGTACTTC	CASSLPGQFRGTQYF
TRBV6-2/TRBV6-3	TRBJ2-5	once	NA	TGTGCCAGCAGTTACGTCGGGATCCAAGAGACCCAGTACTTC	CASSYVGIQETQYF
TRBV15	TRBJ1-5	NA	NA	TGTGCCACCAGCAGAGGGGGGGAGAATCAGCCCCAGCATTTT	CATSRGGENQPQHF
TRBV11-1	TRBJ2-4	NA	TRBD1	TGTGCCAGCAGCTTCGACAGGGAAAACATTCAGTACTTC	CASSFDRENIQYF
TRBV5-1	TRBJ2-7	NA	NA	TGCGCCAGCAGCTTTTTAGACAGCTCCTACGAGCAGTACTTC	CASSFLDSSYEQYF
TRBV5-4	TRBJ1-5	NA	NA	TGTGCCAGCAGCTTCGGAGGGGCTGGAGGGCAGAATCAGCCCCAGCATTTT	CASSFGGAGGQNQPQHF
TRBV9	TRBJ2-5	NA	TRBD1	TGTGCCAGCAGCCCAGACAGGGGCCAAGAGACCCAGTACTTC	CASSPDRGQETQYF
TRBV14	TRBJ2-1	NA	TRBD2	TGTGCCAGCAGCCCCACCGGGACTAGCGGATCCAATGAGCAGTTCTTC	CASSPTGTSGSNEQFF
TRBV18	TRBJ1-4	NA	NA	TGTGCCAGCTCACCAAGGAGGGAAAAACTGTTTTTT	CASSPRREKLFF
TRBV30	TRBJ2-5	once	TRBD2	TGTGCCTGGCAGCCTGGACTAATTACTAGCGGGATCCCAGAGACCCAGTACTTC	CAWQPGLITSGIPETQYF
TRBV5-1	TRBJ1-1	NA	TRBD1	TGCGCCAGCAGCTTGGATGTAGGGGGCGTACATTCTGAAGCTTTCTTT	CASSLDVGGVHSEAFF
TRBV14	TRBJ1-4	NA	NA	TGTGCCAGCAGCCTATCGACTGTAAATCCAGGGGTTTATAATGAAAAACTGTTTTTT	CASSLSTVNPGVYNEKLFF
TRBV18	TRBJ1-5	NA	NA	TGTGCCAGCTCTCAACGACAAGGGGATCAGCCCCAGCATTTT	CASSQRQGDQPQHF
TRBV7-9	TRBJ1-4	NA	NA	TGTGCCAGCAGCGGGGGCGGTAATGAAAAACTGTTTTTT	CASSGGGNEKLFF
TRBV11-3	TRBJ2-1	NA	TRBD1	TGTGCCAGCAGCTTAGGGACAGGGGCTATGAATGAGCAGTTCTTC	CASSLGTGAMNEQFF
TRBV27	TRBJ1-5	NA	NA	TGTGCCAGCAAACAGGGCAATCAGCCCCAGCATTTT	CASKQGNQPQHF
TRBV20-1	TRBJ1-1	NA	TRBD1	TGCGGCTGGACAGGGGACACTGAAGCTTTCTTT	CGWTGDTEAFF
TRBV27	TRBJ1-2	NA	TRBD1	TGTGCCAGCACCCACCGGCGGGACAGGGGATTAGAGGGCTACACCTTC	CASTHRRDRGLEGYTF